One and the same sample provided the 15 T cell receptor beta chains below, sequenced in a study of blood T cells in healthy people across ages. Alongside a J-beta primer mix, a sample-barcoded 5' primer served in a second PCR lasting roughly 6 to 11 cycles. TCRdb itself ran the 5' RACE reads through MiXCR, one entry per CDR3 protein. The sample has around 1,100,000 distinct CDR3 sequences; 35% to 45% are singletons. What was sequenced was blood. These receptors were obtained from a man aged 18 to 29 in good health.

CDR3 amino acids: CASSQVGGGGSYNEQFF. The DNA of the CDR3 is TGTGCCAGCAGCCAAGTGGGCGGGGGAGGCTCCTACAATGAGCAGTTCTTC. This chain joins TRBV3-1 and TRBJ2-1, with TRBD2 matching 7 bases. The germline V gene has CDR1 LGHDT and CDR2 YNNKEL (reference sequence). The CDR3 is 17 residues long. V lost 1 base to trimming and J lost 0 bases; unmatched junction nucleotides: 6.

The V and J genes are TRBV28 and TRBJ1-3, with 7 bases fitting TRBD1. V trimming: 7 bases; J trimming: 3 bases; junction bases outside the gene matches: 6. There are 14 residues in the CDR3. Germline CDR1 is MDHEN and CDR2 is SYDVKM. CDR3 DNA sequence: TGTGCCAGCAAAGGGGGCGCGGGTGGAAACACCATATATTTT. Translating it yields CASKGGAGGNTIYF. The whole variable domain, filled in from reference TRBV28 and TRBJ1-3, reads DVKVTQSSRYLVKRTGEKVFLECVQDMDHENMFWYRQDPGLGLRLIYFSYDVKMKEKGDIPEGYSVSREKKERFSLILESASTNQTSMYLCASKGGAGGNTIYFGEGSWLTVV.

This clonotype occurred a few times. The chain joins TRBV7-3 to TRBJ2-3, with D uncertain. The V gene's germline CDR1 is SGHTA and CDR2 FQGTGA. The CDR3 length is 16 residues. The germline V and J ends were trimmed by 4 bases and 1 base, with 15 bases remaining between them. The CDR3 reads CASSSRHGGGTDTQYF. CDR3 DNA sequence: TGTGCCAGCAGCTCCCGACACGGTGGGGGCACAGATACGCAGTATTTT.

This clonotype was seen only a few times. The rearrangement joins TRBV6-1 to TRBJ2-1; 8 bases map to TRBD2. CDR3 length: 13 amino acids. V shed 4 bases and J 12 bases; nucleotides not matched to a gene: 8. The germline V gene encodes CDR1 MNHNS and CDR2 SASEGT. For the CDR3, the DNA is TGTGCCAGCAGTGGCGGGGGGCGAGTGGCGCAGTTCTTC. Translation: CASSGGGRVAQFF.

The chain joins TRBV2 to TRBJ1-1; 7 bases are shared with TRBD1. The CDR3 contains 15 residues. V was clipped by 5 bases and J by 1 base; unmatched bases: 7. CDR1 and CDR2 from the germline V gene are SNHLY and FYNNEI. CDR3 protein: CASSLFGQANTEAFF. The CDR3 DNA reads as TGTGCCAGCAGTTTATTCGGACAGGCGAACACTGAAGCTTTCTTT.

This clonotype was seen more than once but under ten times. The rearrangement links TRBV29-1 to TRBJ2-2; D unclear. Germline CDR1 reads SQVTM; CDR2 reads ANQGSEA. Trimming shortened V by 0 bases and J by 3 bases, and 8 bases separated the two germline ends. The CDR3 extends over 14 amino acids. CDR3 bases: TGCAGCGTTGAAGATCGGGCGTACACCGGGGAGCTGTTTTTT. Protein: CSVEDRAYTGELFF.

The chain employs TRBV7-9 and TRBJ1-1; the D is unclear. The V end lost 0 bases, the J end lost 8 bases, and 10 bases lay between the germline ends. This CDR3 contains 13 residues. Germline CDR1 and CDR2: SEHNR and FQNEAQ (reference sequence). The CDR3 is CASSLAASGEAFF. The CDR3 bases are TGTGCCAGCAGCTTAGCAGCCAGCGGCGAAGCTTTCTTT. The whole variable domain, remainder taken from reference TRBV7-9 and TRBJ1-1, is DTGVSQNPRHKITKRGQNVTFRCDPISEHNRLYWYRQTLGQGPEFLTYFQNEAQLEKSRLLSDRFSAERPKGSFSTLEIQRTEQGDSAMYLCASSLAASGEAFFGQGTRLTVV.

The chain is built from TRBV13 and TRBJ2-3; 10 nucleotides match TRBD2. CDR1 PRHDT and CDR2 FYEKMQ come from the germline V gene (reference sequence). The V segment lost 5 bases and the J segment 0 bases; nucleotides outside the gene matches: 11. The length of the CDR3 is 18 residues. In DNA, the CDR3 is TGTGCCAGCAGCACCCGGACTAGCGGTGCTTCTAGCACAGATACGCAGTATTTT. This translates into CASSTRTSGASSTDTQYF.

The rearrangement uses TRBV10-3 and TRBJ2-3; D possibly corresponds to TRBD1 (6 bases). V shed 9 bases and J shed 3 bases, with 16 bases lying between them. This CDR3 is 14 amino acids long. Germline V gene sequence: CDR1 ENHRY, CDR2 SYGVKD. The CDR3 DNA reads TGTGCCATTAAGACAGGCTCGAATACAGATACGCAGTATTTT. It specifies CAIKTGSNTDTQYF.

This clonotype has at least ten counts. The CDR3 region is CASSFLGTGLAYNEQFF. The CDR3 DNA is TGTGCCAGCAGTTTCCTTGGGACAGGGTTAGCCTACAATGAGCAGTTCTTC. The V and J genes are TRBV27 and TRBJ2-1, with 9 bases that match TRBD1. CDR3 size: 17 residues. CDR1 and CDR2 (germline): MNHEY, SMNVEV (reference sequence). The V segment lost 3 bases and the J segment 2 bases; nucleotides outside the gene matches: 8.

The chain combines TRBV4-1 with TRBJ2-3; no clear D. Trimming shortened V by 0 bases and J by 7 bases, and 5 bases separated the two germline ends. Germline CDR1 and CDR2: MGHRA and YSYEKL. CDR3 size: 12 residues. CDR3 residues: CASSQDSYTQYF. The CDR3 coding sequence is TGCGCCAGCAGCCAAGATTCTTATACGCAGTATTTT.

The CDR3 DNA reads as TGTGCCAGCAGTCTCGCCGGGACAGCTAATTCACCCCTCCACTTT. Protein sequence: CASSLAGTANSPLHF. The rearrangement joins TRBV6-5 to TRBJ1-6; TRBD1 agrees at 7 bases. This CDR3 is 15 amino acids long. In germline, CDR1 is MNHEY, CDR2 SVGAGI. The V and J ends lost 5 bases and 6 bases, in that order; junction bases with no gene match: 7.

The chain combines TRBV29-1 with TRBJ2-7; tentatively, D is TRBD1 or TRBD2 (5 bases each). This CDR3 contains 15 residues. CDR1 is SQVTM and CDR2 is ANQGSEA in the germline V gene. V lost 4 bases and J 0 bases, leaving 16 bases between the germline ends. The CDR3 DNA follows: TGCAGCGTTGGGTACTGGGGGACGACCTCCTACGAGCAGTACTTC. Its protein is CSVGYWGTTSYEQYF.

This clonotype was picked up a small number of times. The V gene is TRBV7-6, the J gene TRBJ2-1; unclear D gene. CDR1 SGHVS and CDR2 FNYEAQ come from the germline V gene. Trimming stripped 3 bases from V and 7 bases from J, with 10 bases between. The CDR3 spans 13 residues. CDR3 bases: TGTGCCAGCAGCTTTGGGCCTGCAAATGAGCAGTTCTTC. It codes for CASSFGPANEQFF.

The chain has TRBV4-3 and TRBJ1-5, with D possibly matching TRBD1 (6 bases). Germline CDR1 and CDR2: LGHNA and YSLEER. CDR3 length equals 16 residues. V was clipped by 0 bases and J by 6 bases, with 15 bases between them. The CDR3 reads CASSQDLWGAVQPQHF. CDR3 DNA: TGCGCCAGCAGCCAAGATCTCTGGGGGGCAGTTCAGCCCCAGCATTTT.